Given below is one TCR beta chain in context. No antigen is known for it. Within one base of it there is no much larger clone, and no base qualities were kept. The entire amount of isolated RNA was reverse transcribed using the High Capacity cDNA Reverse Transcription Kit, so the sequenced TCRB transcripts were expressed ones. Naive, central memory and regulatory T cell samples underwent deep immunoSEQ sequencing, averaging about 3.57 million total reads per sample. After sorted cells were lysed in RLT buffer, RNA was extracted with DNase-treated RNeasy Micro or Mini kits, with the choice depending on cell number. Each cell subset was processed on its own to prevent cross-contamination, while patient and healthy donor samples were processed together. TCRB sequences were amplified from cDNA with the immunoSEQ multiplex PCR, producing 87-bp fragments spanning the CDR3 region. Sequencing of the amplicons was performed on the Illumina HiSeq platform. The study's processing was this. PCR bias was computationally corrected using synthetic template baselines, reads within Hamming distance 2 were collapsed, and singletons that could not be merged were discarded. By aligning reads against IMGT, V, D and J genes, CDR3 length, and insertions or deletions at six rearrangement sites were assigned. Within each subset, clonotype counts were normalized to sorted cell number, after which true diversity and Gini coefficients were computed with the tcR R package. The overlap coefficient, calculated on TCRB nucleotide sequences, was used to quantify repertoire sharing. The table comes from immuneACCESS by way of TCRdb, which keeps in-frame sequences with V and J called. Part of the clones is missing from these tables; in studies checked, under half for an unresolved V gene and the rest for unknown reasons. The V and J calls and the clone size are those of that table, but D and trimming were determined from the DNA. Present in this sample are 200,000 to 250,000 clones, about 30% of which were seen just once. Clones ranked in the top ten supply roughly 4% of the sample.

Each donor gave one peripheral blood draw, averaging about 100 mL, which was collected into heparinised tubes. A BD FACSAria II was used to sort naive, central memory, regulatory and stem cell-like memory CD4+ T cells with a panel that included CD45RO, CCR7, CD25, CD127, CD95 and CD27. Every sorted population had a purity above 95%. Right away, PBMCs were isolated by Lymphoprep density gradient centrifugation and were stained directly, with no culture step. So that batch effects would be minimized, each experiment stained and sorted samples in pairs, pairing one healthy donor with one patient. The data belong to a study of beta chain features in type 1 diabetes (dated by TCRdb to 2017 to 2018). For context, the study as a whole: No differences in mean age, gender distribution, total cell number or subset yield were found between patients and healthy donors. Across all samples, 107,917,701 sorted cells were examined, and cell number per subset correlated strongly with RNA yield. The study compared the TCRB repertoires of sorted circulating CD4+ T cell subsets in recently diagnosed type 1 diabetes patients with those in matched healthy donors. Whereas all 30 or so donors provided naive and central memory subsets, regulatory and stem cell-like memory subsets were isolated from just 8 patients and about 8 healthy donors.

Overall results and qualifications from the work: Fewer insertions and more nucleotide deletions at VDJ recombination sites were observed in patients with type 1 diabetes, implying thymic rearrangement abnormalities. PCR may preferentially amplify shorter templates, but because patient and control samples were amplified and corrected together, any resulting skew would affect both groups equally. Only small numbers of individuals were included in the HLA sub-analyses, which left unresolved whether HLA type had any influence on TCRB rearrangement. Because cDNA was sequenced instead of genomic DNA, activated cells with high expression could be over-represented, although the groups did not differ in activation or CD3 levels. A moderate but significant shortening of TCRB CDR3 length was observed in type 1 diabetes patients in all four CD4+ subsets. The naive, central memory and regulatory TCRB repertoires appeared to resemble one another more closely among patients than among healthy donors.

V is pared back by 7 bases and J by 10 bases, with 14 bases lying between the germline termini. The cysteine opens and the phenylalanine closes a CDR3 of 12 amino acids. Solely the CDR3 DNA is kept, with 36 bases framed from the first base. CDR1 and CDR2, looked up from the germline V gene, are SNHLY and FYNNEI. This TCR was recovered from a young man in good health. In this chain, TRBV2 is recombined with TRBJ2-1, with TRBD2 perhaps the D gene, on 5 matching bases. The sequenced sample was central memory CD4+ T cells from blood. The CDR3 sequence is CASTIRTGEQFF. Here is the DNA: TGTGCCAGCACTATAAGGACGGGAGAGCAGTTCTTC.